This T cell receptor (beta chain) was sequenced in a study of response to subunit inactivated influenza vaccine. General study findings and limits: It was suggested by the authors that few new T cells are recruited by each seasonal influenza vaccination.

V shed 0 bases and J 7 bases; nucleotides not matched to a gene: 6. Germline CDR1 reads SGHTA; CDR2 reads FQGNSA. The CDR3 runs to 16 residues. As regards this clonotype: The antigen remains unidentified.

TCRdb recomputed calls from the RT-PCR reads with MiXCR, one row per CDR3 protein. The repertoire has 610,000 or so distinct CDR3 sequences, approximately 15% of them found once; the top ten carry 11%. The chain combines TRBV7-2 with TRBJ2-1; 10 positions match TRBD2. The clonotype was recovered from a man in his fifties who received an inactivated influenza vaccine. This material consisted of PBMCs from blood, taken less than 13 days after vaccination. Written as DNA, the CDR3 is TGTGCCAGCAGCTTAGCTTTTAGCGGGAGGTCAAATGAGCAGTTCTTC. It codes for CASSLAFSGRSNEQFF.